This T cell receptor (beta chain) was recorded in a study of blood T cell repertoires in COVID-19. Study at large: Spain, Italy and the United States supplied samples that represented acute and convalescent COVID-19. PBMCs, B-cell-depleted T cells, or T cells were the source of the cDNA or gDNA that made up the material.

Between the trimmed V and J ends, which lost 1 base and 4 bases, there was a span of 13 bases. The CDR3 extends over 15 amino acids. Germline CDR1 reads LNHDA; CDR2 reads SQIVND (reference sequence). Per the authors' pipeline: Nucleated cell counts were estimated from reference gene primer amplification. Repertoires were generated with immunoSEQ multiplex PCR, while TCRdb's copy carries only in-frame clones and drops some. The V and J calls and clone size were taken over from that table, and D and trimming were inferred from the DNA. The sample contains some 70,000 clones, approximately 80% of which appear only once.

This sequence originates from a human donor in a cohort sampled during active COVID-19. Specimen: peripheral blood. The chain joins TRBV19 to TRBJ1-2, with D possibly matching TRBD1 (6 bases). The CDR3 region is CASSIGGGPSYGYTF. The CDR3 region has the DNA TGTGCCAGTAGTATAGGGGGGGGGCCGAGCTATGGCTACACCTTC.